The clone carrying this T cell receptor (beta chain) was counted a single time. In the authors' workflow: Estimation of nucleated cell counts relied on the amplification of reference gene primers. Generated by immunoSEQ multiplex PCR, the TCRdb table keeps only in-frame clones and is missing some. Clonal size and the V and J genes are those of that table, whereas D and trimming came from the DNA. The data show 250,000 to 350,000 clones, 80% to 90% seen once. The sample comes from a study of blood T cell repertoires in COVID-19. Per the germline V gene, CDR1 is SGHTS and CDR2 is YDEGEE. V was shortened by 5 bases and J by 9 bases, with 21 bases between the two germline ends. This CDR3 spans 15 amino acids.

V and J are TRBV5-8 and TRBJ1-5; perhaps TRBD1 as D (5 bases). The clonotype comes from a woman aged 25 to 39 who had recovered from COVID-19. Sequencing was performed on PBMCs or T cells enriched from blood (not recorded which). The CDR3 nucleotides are TGTGCCAGCAGATCAATTGGAGGGGCGCGGACGCCCCAGCATTTT. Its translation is CASRSIGGARTPQHF.